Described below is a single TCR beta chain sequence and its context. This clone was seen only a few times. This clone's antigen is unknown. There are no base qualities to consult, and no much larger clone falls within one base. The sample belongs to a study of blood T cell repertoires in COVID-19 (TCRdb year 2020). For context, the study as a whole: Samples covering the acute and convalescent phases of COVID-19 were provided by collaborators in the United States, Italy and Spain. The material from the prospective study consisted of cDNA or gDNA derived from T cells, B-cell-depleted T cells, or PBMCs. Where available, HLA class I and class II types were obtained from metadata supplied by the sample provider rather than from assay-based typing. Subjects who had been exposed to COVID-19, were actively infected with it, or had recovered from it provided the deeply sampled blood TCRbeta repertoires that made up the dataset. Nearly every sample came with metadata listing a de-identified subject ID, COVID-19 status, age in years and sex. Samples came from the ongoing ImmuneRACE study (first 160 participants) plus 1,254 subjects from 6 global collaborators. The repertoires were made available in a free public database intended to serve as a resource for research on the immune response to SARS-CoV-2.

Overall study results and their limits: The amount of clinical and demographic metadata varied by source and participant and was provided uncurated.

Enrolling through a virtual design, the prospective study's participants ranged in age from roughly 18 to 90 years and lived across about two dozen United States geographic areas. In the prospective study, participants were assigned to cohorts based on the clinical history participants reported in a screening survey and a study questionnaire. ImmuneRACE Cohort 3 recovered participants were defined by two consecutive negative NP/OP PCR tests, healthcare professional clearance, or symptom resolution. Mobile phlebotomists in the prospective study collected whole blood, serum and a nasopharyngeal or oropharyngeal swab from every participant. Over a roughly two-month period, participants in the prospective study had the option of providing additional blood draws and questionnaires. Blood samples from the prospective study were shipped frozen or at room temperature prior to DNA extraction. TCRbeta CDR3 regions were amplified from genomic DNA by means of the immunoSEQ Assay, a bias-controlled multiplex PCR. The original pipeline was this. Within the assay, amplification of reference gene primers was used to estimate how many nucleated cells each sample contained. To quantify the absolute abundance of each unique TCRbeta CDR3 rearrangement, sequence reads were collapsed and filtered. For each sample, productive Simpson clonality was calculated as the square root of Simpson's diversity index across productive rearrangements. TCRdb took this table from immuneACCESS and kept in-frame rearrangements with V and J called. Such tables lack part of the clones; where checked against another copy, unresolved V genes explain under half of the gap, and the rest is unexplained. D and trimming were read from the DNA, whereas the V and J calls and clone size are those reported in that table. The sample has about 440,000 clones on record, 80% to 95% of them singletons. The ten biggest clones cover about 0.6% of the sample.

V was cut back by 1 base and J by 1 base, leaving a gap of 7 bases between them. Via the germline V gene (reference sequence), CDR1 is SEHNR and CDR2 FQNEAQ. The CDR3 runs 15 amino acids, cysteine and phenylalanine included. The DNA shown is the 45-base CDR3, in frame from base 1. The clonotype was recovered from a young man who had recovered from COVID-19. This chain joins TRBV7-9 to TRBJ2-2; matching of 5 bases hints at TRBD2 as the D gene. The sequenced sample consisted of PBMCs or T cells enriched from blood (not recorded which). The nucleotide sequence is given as TGTGCCAGCAGCTTAGAAGGGAGGAACACCGGGGAGCTGTTTTTT. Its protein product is CASSLEGRNTGELFF. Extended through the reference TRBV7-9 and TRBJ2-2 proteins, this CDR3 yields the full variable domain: DTGVSQNPRHKITKRGQNVTFRCDPISEHNRLYWYRQTLGQGPEFLTYFQNEAQLEKSRLLSDRFSAERPKGSFSTLEIQRTEQGDSAMYLCASSLEGRNTGELFFGEGSRLTVL.